The rows below give T cell receptor beta chains drawn from one sample of a study of glioma-infiltrating T cells after dendritic cell vaccination. Profiling relied on immunoSEQ multiplex PCR, and the TCRdb table lists in-frame clones only, not all of them. This table holds just under 100,000 clones, approximately 80% found once. The input for sequencing was blood, taken after dendritic cell vaccination. These TCRs come from a human donor with glioblastoma. CDR3s leave out the opening cysteine and the closing phenylalanine or tryptophan.

TRBJ2-3	TRBV30	AWSVWLGDTQY
TRBJ1-3	TRBV5-1	ASSLTGTNSGNTIY
TRBJ2-2	TRBV11-3	ASSEQPGWVTGELF
TRBJ1-1	TRBV5-1	ASSPSLTGGTEAF
TRBJ1-1	TRBV10-2	ASSGGTGTFTEAF
TRBJ2-5	TRBV6-5	ASSYSPGGAGETQY
TRBJ2-5	TRBV6-5	ASSYFVGGAETQY
TRBJ2-5	TRBV4-1	ASSQGTLQGAQY
TRBJ2-7	TRBV11-2	ASSMGQYMGVYEQY
TRBJ2-5	TRBV10-1	ASSESMGRAETQY
TRBJ2-4	TRBV30	AWSPRGVLAKNIQY
TRBJ2-1	TRBV2	ASSHNYNEQF
TRBJ2-1	TRBV4-2	ASSRDFAYNEQF
TRBJ2-5	TRBV15	ATSREGTGVPLGTQY
TRBJ1-1	TRBV19	ASSTGVYTEAF
TRBJ1-2	TRBV4-1	ASSQEDNGRAENYGYT
TRBJ1-2	TRBV7-6	ASSLAEGHGYT
TRBJ2-3	TRBV23-1	ASSLTGTGMVWATDTQY
TRBJ2-5	TRBV5-6	ASSLWSGGAWETQY
TRBJ2-7	TRBV5-1	ASSFDPGQGIHEQY
TRBJ1-1	TRBV5-1	ASRQGRDNF
TRBJ1-2	TRBV18	ASSPDRAYGYT
TRBJ1-5	TRBV10-3	AISESQSASNQPQH
TRBJ1-2	TRBV7-9	ASSSQGADYGYT
TRBJ1-2	TRBV5-8	ASSSPGTGKYGYT
TRBJ1-1	TRBV27	ASSSLGGVDYTEAF
TRBJ1-2	TRBV6-1	ASSSTGVRDYGYT
TRBJ1-1	TRBV30	AWSRTGNTEAF
TRBJ1-3	TRBV6-5	ASSSTGSGNTIY
TRBJ1-5	TRBV19	ASSITGPLGQPQH
TRBJ1-5	TRBV27	ASSQGAGSNQPQH
TRBJ2-7	TRBV5-1	ASSRTGEINEQY
TRBJ1-2	TRBV5-6	ASSLASYGYT
TRBJ1-3	TRBV6-1	AVRTVGNTIY
TRBJ2-7	TRBV5-6	ASSSGTNRGYEQY
TRBJ1-2	TRBV2	ASSQGRQSSGYT
TRBJ2-2	TRBV9	ASSARDTNTGELF
TRBJ1-1	TRBV18	ASSPVSGGLMATEAF
TRBJ2-1	TRBV27	ASSLPHGTYNEQF
TRBJ2-3	TRBV5-4	ASSLASSRGTDTQY